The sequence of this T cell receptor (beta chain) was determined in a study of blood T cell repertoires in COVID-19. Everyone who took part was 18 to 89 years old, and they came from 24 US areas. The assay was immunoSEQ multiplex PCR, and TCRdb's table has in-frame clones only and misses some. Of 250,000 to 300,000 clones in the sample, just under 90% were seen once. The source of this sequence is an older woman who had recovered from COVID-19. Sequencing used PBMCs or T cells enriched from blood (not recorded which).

CDR3 sequence: CASSPFEWGQGADTQYF. DNA of the CDR3: TGTGCCAGCAGCCCATTTGAGTGGGGACAGGGAGCAGATACGCAGTATTTT. The gene calls are TRBV5-4 and TRBJ2-3; 9 bases fit TRBD1. CDR3 length: 17 residues. The V segment lost 4 bases and the J segment 4 bases; nucleotides outside the gene matches: 13. From germline, CDR1 is SGHNT and CDR2 YYREEE (reference sequence).